Sequencing of this T cell receptor (beta chain) was carried out in a study of CDR3 diversity in severe acne. TCRdb re-called the PCR reads through MiXCR, storing one row per CDR3 protein. The sample lists approximately 84,000 distinct CDR3 sequences, around 53% seen once, with roughly an eighth in the top ten. With 5 bases clipped from V and 3 bases from J, the junction kept 8 bases outside the gene matches. This CDR3 contains 15 residues. In germline, CDR1 is MGHDK, CDR2 SYGVNS. This sequence joins TRBV25-1 and TRBJ2-3; TRBD2 aligns across 7 bases. The sequenced material came from blood. This clonotype was sampled from a male donor in good health, without acne. Written as DNA, the CDR3 is TGTGCCAGCAGTTATAGGGCGGGAGAGACAGATACGCAGTATTTT. This sequence encodes CASSYRAGETDTQYF.